A selection of T cell receptor beta chains follows, all from one sample in a study of T cell responses to AZD1222 COVID-19 vaccine. TCRdb's copy holds only in-frame clones and misses some; the assay was immunoSEQ multiplex PCR. The sample comprises about 66,000 clones, 79% of which are singletons, and approximately 20% rests with the top ten. The source was peripheral blood, collected on day 0 of MenACWY control vaccination. These receptors all come from an adult in good health. CDR3s include the opening cysteine and the closing phenylalanine or tryptophan. A D gene is named only where the DNA matches it firmly. Clone size is stated in some rows and not others, as once, few, many or a class when expanded.

>TRBJ2-5|few|TRBV2|12|.
CASSPAGRTQYF
TGTGCCAGCAGTCCCGCCGGGCGGACCCAGTACTTC
>TRBJ1-4|.|TRBV28|16|.
CASSLGIGGIGEKLFF
TGTGCCAGCAGTCTGGGAATCGGAGGAATAGGGGAAAAACTGTTTTTT
>TRBJ2-7|.|TRBV2|13|.
CASSDSGPYEQYF
TGTGCCAGCAGTGACAGTGGCCCCTACGAGCAGTACTTC
>TRBJ1-2|once|TRBV5-6|16|TRBD1
CASSPGTGSTRGGYTF
TGTGCCAGCAGCCCGGGGACAGGGTCCACCCGGGGTGGCTACACCTTC
>TRBJ1-1|.|TRBV6-5|13|.
CASSRNRDTEAFF
TGTGCCAGCAGCCGTAACAGGGACACTGAAGCTTTCTTT
>TRBJ1-3|.|TRBV9|15|.
CASSLNQGPGNTIYF
TGTGCCAGCAGCCTTAATCAGGGGCCTGGAAACACCATATATTTT
>TRBJ1-1|.|TRBV2|14|.
CASSIGRGSTEAFF
TGTGCCAGCAGTATAGGACGGGGGAGCACTGAAGCTTTCTTT
>TRBJ2-3|.|TRBV10-3|14|.
CAISDGLDTDTQYF
TGTGCCATCAGTGATGGGCTCGACACAGATACGCAGTATTTT
>TRBJ1-1|few|TRBV30|13|.
CAWSVWGGGEAFF
TGTGCCTGGAGTGTATGGGGAGGGGGTGAAGCTTTCTTT
>TRBJ1-5|.|TRBV19|13|.
CASSIEGDQPQHF
TGTGCCAGTAGTATAGAAGGGGACCAGCCCCAGCATTTT
>TRBJ2-3|.|TRBV9|19|TRBD2
CASNRGGGTSGRVTDTQYF
TGTGCCAGCAACCGGGGAGGAGGGACTAGCGGGAGGGTGACAGATACGCAGTATTTT
>TRBJ1-5|once|TRBV27|12|.
CASSTYNQPQHF
TGTGCCAGCAGTACGTACAATCAGCCCCAGCATTTT
>TRBJ1-5|.|TRBV30|14|.
CAWSSLNSNQPQHF
TGTGCCTGGAGTTCACTAAATAGCAATCAGCCCCAGCATTTT
>TRBJ2-7|.|TRBV14|15|.
CASSQGEVLATEQYF
TGTGCCAGCAGCCAAGGCGAGGTTCTTGCCACCGAGCAGTACTTC
>TRBJ1-4|.|TRBV7-8|16|.
CASSLEGTWSNEKLFF
TGTGCCAGCAGCTTAGAGGGCACCTGGAGTAATGAAAAACTGTTTTTT